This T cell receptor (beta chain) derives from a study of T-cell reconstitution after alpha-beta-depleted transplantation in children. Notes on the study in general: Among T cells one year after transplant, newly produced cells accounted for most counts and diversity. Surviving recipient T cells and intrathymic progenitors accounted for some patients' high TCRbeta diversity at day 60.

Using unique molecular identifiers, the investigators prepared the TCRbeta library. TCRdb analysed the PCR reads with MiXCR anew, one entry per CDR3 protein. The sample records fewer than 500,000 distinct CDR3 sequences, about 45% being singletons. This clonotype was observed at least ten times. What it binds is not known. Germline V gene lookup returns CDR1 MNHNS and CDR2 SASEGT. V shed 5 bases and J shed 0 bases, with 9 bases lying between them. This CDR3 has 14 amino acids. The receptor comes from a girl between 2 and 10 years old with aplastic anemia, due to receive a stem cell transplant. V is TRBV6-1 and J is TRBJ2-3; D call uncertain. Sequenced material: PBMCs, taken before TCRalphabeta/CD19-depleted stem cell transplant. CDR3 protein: CASSPTSSTDTQYF. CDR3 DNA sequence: TGTGCCAGCAGTCCAACATCTAGCACAGATACGCAGTATTTT.